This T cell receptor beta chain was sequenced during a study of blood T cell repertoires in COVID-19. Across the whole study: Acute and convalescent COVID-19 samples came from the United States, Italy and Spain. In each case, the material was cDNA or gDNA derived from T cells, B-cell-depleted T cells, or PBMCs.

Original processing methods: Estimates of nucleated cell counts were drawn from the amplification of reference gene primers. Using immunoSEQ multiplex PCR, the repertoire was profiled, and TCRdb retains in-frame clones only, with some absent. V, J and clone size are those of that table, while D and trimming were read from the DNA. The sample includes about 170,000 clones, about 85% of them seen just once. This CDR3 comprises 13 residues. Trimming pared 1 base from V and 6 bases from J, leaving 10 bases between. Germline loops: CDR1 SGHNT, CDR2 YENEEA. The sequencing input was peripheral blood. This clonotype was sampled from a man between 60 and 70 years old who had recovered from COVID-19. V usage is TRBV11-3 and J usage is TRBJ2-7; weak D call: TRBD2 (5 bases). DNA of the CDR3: TGTGCCAGCAGCTTAGCAGAGGGCTTCGAGCAGTACTTC. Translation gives CASSLAEGFEQYF.